This T cell receptor beta chain was documented in a study of cytomegalovirus exposure and HLA in healthy donors. Some clones are missing from TCRdb's copy, which holds only in-frame ones; the method was immunoSEQ multiplex PCR. The sample carries 120,000 or so clones, more than 85% recorded once. The study's findings and limits: Reported results showed that the classifier diagnosed cytomegalovirus status with high specificity and sensitivity. 150 to 200 TCR beta chains were listed as cytomegalovirus-associated. The majority of TCR sequences were rare, yet some public TCRs appeared in many donors.

Comment on this clone: What it recognizes is unknown.

CDR1 is MGHRA and CDR2 is YSYEKL in the germline V gene. The CDR3 totals 14 residues. V was clipped by 4 bases and J by 7 bases, with 17 bases between them. Sequencing was done on a sample of PBMCs. The chain recombines TRBV4-1 with TRBJ2-7; D is perhaps TRBD1 (7 bases). This clonotype was obtained from a man younger than 35 in good health and CMV-seropositive. CDR3 bases: TGCGCCAGCAGCCGCGACAGGGTCGCGGGGGAGCAGTACTTC. This sequence encodes CASSRDRVAGEQYF.